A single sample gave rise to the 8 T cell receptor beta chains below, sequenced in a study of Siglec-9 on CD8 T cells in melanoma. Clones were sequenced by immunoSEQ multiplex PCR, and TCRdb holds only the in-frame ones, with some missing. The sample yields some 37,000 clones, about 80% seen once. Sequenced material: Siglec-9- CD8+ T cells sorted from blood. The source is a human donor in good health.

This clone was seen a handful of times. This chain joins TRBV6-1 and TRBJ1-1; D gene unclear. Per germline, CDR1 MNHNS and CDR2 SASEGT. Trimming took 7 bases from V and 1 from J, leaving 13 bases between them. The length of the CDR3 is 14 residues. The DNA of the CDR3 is TGTGCCAGCACCAGGACTGCCTCGAACACTGAAGCTTTCTTT. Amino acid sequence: CASTRTASNTEAFF.

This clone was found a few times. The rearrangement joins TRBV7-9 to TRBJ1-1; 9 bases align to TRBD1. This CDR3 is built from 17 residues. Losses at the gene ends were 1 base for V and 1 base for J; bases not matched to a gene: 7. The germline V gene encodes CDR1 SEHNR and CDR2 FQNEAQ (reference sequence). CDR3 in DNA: TGTGCCAGCAGCTTAGAGGGACAGGGTGGCAAGAACACTGAAGCTTTCTTT. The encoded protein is CASSLEGQGGKNTEAFF.

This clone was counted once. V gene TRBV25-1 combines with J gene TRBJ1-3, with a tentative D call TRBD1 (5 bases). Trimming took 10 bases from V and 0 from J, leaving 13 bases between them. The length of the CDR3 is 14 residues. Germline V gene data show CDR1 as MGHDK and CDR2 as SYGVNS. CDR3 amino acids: CATQGLSSGNTIYF. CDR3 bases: TGTGCCACCCAGGGACTTAGCTCTGGAAACACCATATATTTT.

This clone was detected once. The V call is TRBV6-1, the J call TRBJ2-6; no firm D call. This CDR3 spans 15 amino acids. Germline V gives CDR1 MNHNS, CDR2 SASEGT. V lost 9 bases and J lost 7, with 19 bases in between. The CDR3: CASHNLLIRANVLTF. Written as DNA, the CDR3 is TGTGCCAGTCACAATTTGTTGATTCGAGCCAACGTCCTGACTTTC.

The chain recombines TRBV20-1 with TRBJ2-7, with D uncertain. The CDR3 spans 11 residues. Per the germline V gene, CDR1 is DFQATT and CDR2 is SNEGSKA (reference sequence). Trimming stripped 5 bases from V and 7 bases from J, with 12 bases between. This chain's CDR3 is CSAPDRREQYF. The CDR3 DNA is TGCAGTGCTCCGGACCGGAGAGAGCAGTACTTC.

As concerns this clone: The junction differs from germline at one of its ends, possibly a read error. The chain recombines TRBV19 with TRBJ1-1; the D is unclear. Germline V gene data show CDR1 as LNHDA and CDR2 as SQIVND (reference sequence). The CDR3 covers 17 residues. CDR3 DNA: TGTGCCGGTAGTACCCCTCTTATCACCCGGGAGAACACTGAAGCTTTCTTT. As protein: CAGSTPLITRENTEAFF. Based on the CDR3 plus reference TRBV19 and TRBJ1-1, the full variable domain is DGGITQSPKYLFRKEGQNVTLSCEQNLNHDAMYWYRQDPGQGLRLIYYSQIVNDFQKGDIAEGYSVSREKKESFPLTVTSAQKNPTAFYLCAGSTPLITRENTEAFFGQGTRLTVV.

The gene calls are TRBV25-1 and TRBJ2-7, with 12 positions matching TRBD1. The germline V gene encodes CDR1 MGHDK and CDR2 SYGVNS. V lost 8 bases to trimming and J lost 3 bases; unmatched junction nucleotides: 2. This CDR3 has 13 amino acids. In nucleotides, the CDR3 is TGTGCCAGCGGGACAGGGGGCTTCTACGAGCAGTACTTC. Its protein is CASGTGGFYEQYF.

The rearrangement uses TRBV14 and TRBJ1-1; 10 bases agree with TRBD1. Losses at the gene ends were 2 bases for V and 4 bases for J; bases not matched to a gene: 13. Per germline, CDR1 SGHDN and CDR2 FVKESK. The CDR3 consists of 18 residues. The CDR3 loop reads CASSQQEPGQGEVTEAFF. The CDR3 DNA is TGTGCCAGCAGCCAACAAGAGCCCGGACAGGGGGAGGTCACTGAAGCTTTCTTT.